The 6 T cell receptor beta chains below come from one sample, sequenced in a study of T cells in Graves' hyperthyroidism and ophthalmopathy (dated by TCRdb to about 2019). Library construction relied on multiplex PCR. The run used an Illumina HiSeq 2000. TCR beta CDR3 regions were amplified from RNA transcripts. A first-round RT-PCR of the TCR CDR3 used the HTBI primer set with the Qiagen OneStep RT-PCR kit. TCRdb reprocessed the public reads (quality trimming at Q25 with fastp, clone calling with MiXCR) and kept in-frame beta chains. One record per CDR3 amino acid sequence lists the most common genes and DNA. The sample profile shows 600,000 to 800,000 distinct CDR3 sequences; roughly 32% of them were found once. The ten largest clones represent around 30% of the sample. Material: blood. These receptors all come from a woman between 40 and 55 years old with Graves' hyperthyroidism.

This clonotype was seen at least ten times. The gene calls are TRBV7-9 and TRBJ2-5, with a possible D match to TRBD2 (5 bases). V dropped 0 bases and J dropped 5 bases, with 7 bases sitting between them. Per germline, CDR1 SEHNR and CDR2 FQNEAQ (reference sequence). The CDR3 extends over 13 amino acids. This CDR3 reads CASSLARGETQYF. CDR3 DNA: TGTGCCAGCAGCTTAGCGCGAGGGGAGACCCAGTACTTC.

This clonotype was detected only a few times. V is TRBV10-3 and J is TRBJ1-5, with 9 nucleotides matching TRBD1. The CDR3 consists of 14 residues. Trimming cost V 10 bases and J 8 bases; bases outside gene matches: 12. Germline V gene data show CDR1 as ENHRY and CDR2 as SYGVKD. CDR3 nucleotide sequence: TGTGCCAGCAGCTCTCGGACAGGGGATAAGCCCCAGCATTTT. Translating gives CASSSRTGDKPQHF.

The sample holds many counts of this clonotype. Relative to the germline gene, one junction end is altered; a read error may explain this. This chain uses TRBV7-7 with TRBJ2-5, with unresolved D. This CDR3 has 13 residues. Per the germline V gene, CDR1 is SSHAT and CDR2 is FNYEAQ (reference sequence). CDR3 amino acids: CASSFGPEETQYF. CDR3 bases: TGTGCTAGCAGCTTTGGGCCCGAGGAGACCCAGTACTTC.

Ten or more counts support this clonotype. The chain employs TRBV2 and TRBJ1-3; D ambiguous. The germline CDR1 and CDR2 sequences are SNHLY and FYNNEI. CDR3 size: 15 residues. V was clipped by 6 bases and J by 0 bases, with 12 bases between them. The CDR3 bases are TGTGCCAGCAGAGGAGGACGGAACTCTGGAAACACCATATATTTT. Translated, it gives CASRGGRNSGNTIYF.

This chain uses TRBV2 with TRBJ2-7; D call uncertain. The CDR3 has 13 amino acids. The V gene lost 6 bases and the J gene lost 5 bases, with 14 bases spanning the gap. The germline V gene encodes CDR1 SNHLY and CDR2 FYNNEI. CDR3 sequence: CASSVPNMDEQYF. In DNA, the CDR3 is TGTGCCAGCAGCGTTCCTAACATGGACGAGCAGTACTTC.

The table lists this clonotype with many counts. The rearrangement joins TRBV20-1 to TRBJ1-2; no firm D call. Germline V CDR1 and CDR2: DFQATT, SNEGSKA (reference sequence). The CDR3 covers 13 residues. V was clipped by 4 bases and J by 6 bases, with 15 bases between them. This chain's CDR3 is CSAKNGEKNGYTF. CDR3 DNA: TGCAGTGCTAAGAATGGGGAGAAAAATGGCTACACCTTC.